The next 2 T cell receptor beta chains were all read from a single sample in a study of blood T cell repertoires in COVID-19. Using immunoSEQ multiplex PCR, the repertoire was profiled, and TCRdb retains in-frame clones only, with some absent. The sample comprises around 300,000 clones, approximately 88% of which are singletons, and around 4.6% rests with the top ten. What was sequenced was PBMCs or T cells enriched from blood (not recorded which). The receptors derive from a man aged 30-40 years who had recovered from COVID-19.

This chain joins TRBV11-1 and TRBJ2-3; D might be TRBD1 (6 bases). This CDR3 is 15 amino acids long. Germline V CDR1 and CDR2: SGHAT, FQDESV (reference sequence). Trimming took off 5 bases at V and 1 base at J, with 13 bases between the two ends. The CDR3 DNA follows: TGTGCCAGCAGCCGCGATCGGACAGGCACAGATACGCAGTATTTT. This sequence encodes CASSRDRTGTDTQYF.

The chain uses TRBV28 and TRBJ1-5, with a possible D match to TRBD1 (6 bases). Trimming stripped 6 bases from V and 6 bases from J, with 21 bases between. Per the germline V gene, CDR1 is MDHEN and CDR2 is SYDVKM. CDR3 size: 16 residues. This chain's CDR3 is CASRPGAGGGGQPQHF. CDR3 bases: TGTGCCAGCAGGCCGGGGGCTGGGGGGGGAGGTCAGCCCCAGCATTTT.